Each of the 10 T cell receptor beta chains below was sequenced from the same sample in a study of T cells in Graves' hyperthyroidism and ophthalmopathy. Researchers took RNA transcripts and amplified the TCR beta CDR3 regions from them. Researchers ran a first-round RT-PCR on the TCR CDR3 using the HTBI primer set. Via MiXCR, TCRdb re-called the multiplex PCR reads, giving one row per CDR3 protein. The sample records about 480,000 distinct CDR3 sequences, 24% being singletons. Sequencing used blood. The receptors shown here come from a young woman with Graves' ophthalmopathy.

This clonotype was observed at least ten times. The chain carries TRBV12-3 or TRBV12-4 and TRBJ1-1; 7 nucleotides line up with TRBD1. The CDR3 runs 15 residues. J gave up 2 bases and V 0 bases, and 3 bases lay outside the gene matches. The CDR3 sequence: CASSLARQGNTEAFF. In DNA form, the CDR3 reads TGTGCCAGCAGTTTAGCGCGACAGGGAAACACTGAAGCTTTCTTT.

Many counts were recorded for this clonotype. The chain is built from TRBV27 and TRBJ2-4; the match to TRBD1 covers 7 bases. The CDR3 length is 13 residues. The ends lost 5 bases at V and 5 bases at J; junction bases unmatched: 3. Germline V gene lookup returns CDR1 MNHEY and CDR2 SMNVEV (reference sequence). CDR3 in DNA: TGTGCCAGCAGTAGACAGGGTGAAAACATTCAGTACTTC. Amino acids: CASSRQGENIQYF.

This clonotype has a count of ten or more. This rearrangement joins TRBV2 to TRBJ2-7; D might be TRBD1 (6 bases). The V gene lost 2 bases and the J gene lost 0 bases, with 17 bases spanning the gap. CDR1 and CDR2 (germline): SNHLY, FYNNEI. The CDR3 length is 17 residues. CDR3 sequence: CASSESGWGTPSYEQYF. Here the CDR3 DNA reads TGTGCCAGCAGTGAATCGGGCTGGGGGACACCCTCCTACGAGCAGTACTTC.

This clonotype was picked up many times. This rearrangement joins TRBV20-1 to TRBJ2-7, with a tentative D call TRBD1 (6 bases). This CDR3 is built from 13 residues. Trimming pared 4 bases from V and 5 bases from J, leaving 15 bases between. CDR1 and CDR2 (germline): DFQATT, SNEGSKA (reference sequence). CDR3 sequence reads: CSAILQGWDEQYF. The CDR3 DNA is TGCAGTGCTATTCTACAGGGTTGGGACGAGCAGTACTTC.

This chain joins TRBV28 and TRBJ1-1; a possible D gene is TRBD1 (5 bases). CDR1 is MDHEN, CDR2 SYDVKM, per germline. CDR3 length: 14 residues. V lost 8 bases and J lost 1, with 14 bases in between. The CDR3 is CASESGGSNTEAFF. The CDR3 nucleotides are TGTGCCAGCGAGAGTGGGGGATCGAACACTGAAGCTTTCTTT.

V usage is TRBV4-1 and J usage is TRBJ1-5; no clear D gene. This CDR3 is built from 18 residues. V was cut by 0 bases and J by 7 bases, with 22 bases left in between. The germline V gene has CDR1 MGHRA and CDR2 YSYEKL. Here the CDR3 reads CASSQDGTAREEDQPQHF. The CDR3 region has the DNA TGCGCCAGCAGCCAAGATGGCACGGCTCGGGAAGAAGACCAGCCCCAGCATTTT.

Many counts were recorded for this clonotype. The chain joins TRBV6-5 to TRBJ2-2, with D unclear. CDR3 size: 15 residues. From germline, CDR1 is MNHEY and CDR2 SVGAGI. Trimming removed 4 bases from V and 1 base from J, with 10 bases in between. The DNA for the CDR3 is TGTGCCAGCAGTTTTGGGGATCGGAACACCGGGGAGCTGTTTTTT. Protein product: CASSFGDRNTGELFF.

A word on this clonotype: A much larger clone sits a single nucleotide away, making a read error possible. The DNA for the CDR3 is TGTTCCAGCAGTGAGGGCTCGCTGGGTGGCTACACCTTC. The encoded protein is CSSSEGSLGGYTF. The rearrangement links TRBV2 to TRBJ1-2, with D uncertain. The CDR3 has 13 residues. The germline CDR1 and CDR2 sequences are SNHLY and FYNNEI.

CDR3 sequence: CSARLSGTELEQYF. CDR3 DNA: TGCAGTGCTAGACTTAGCGGGACGGAGCTCGAGCAGTACTTC. The rearrangement links TRBV20-1 to TRBJ2-7, with TRBD2 identical over 8 bases. CDR1 is DFQATT and CDR2 is SNEGSKA in the germline V gene (reference sequence). V lost 2 bases, J lost 6 bases, and 9 bases stayed unmatched. CDR3 size: 14 residues.

The V and J genes are TRBV27 and TRBJ1-1, with D maybe TRBD1 (5 bases). The V gene lost 4 bases and the J gene lost 5 bases, with 14 bases spanning the gap. Germline V gives CDR1 MNHEY, CDR2 SMNVEV (reference sequence). This CDR3 spans 14 amino acids. The CDR3 DNA reads as TGTGCCAGCAGTTCCCCGGGACGAGGGACTGAAGCTTTCTTT. Protein sequence: CASSSPGRGTEAFF.